A selection of T cell receptor beta chains follows, all from one sample in a study of sequential checkpoint blockade in melanoma. Using immunoSEQ multiplex PCR, the repertoire was profiled, and TCRdb retains in-frame clones only, with some absent. The data contain under 15,000 clones, 75% to 80% of them seen just once; the ten biggest clones take up 50% to 70%. The starting material was CD8+ T cells sorted from blood (inferred from file names), obtained from a patient given nivolumab and ipilimumab in sequence. These TCRs come from a human donor with melanoma. CDR3s include the opening cysteine and the closing phenylalanine or tryptophan. Each record gives: D gene, clone size, J gene, V gene, CDR3 length, CDR3 DNA, CDR3 protein. D genes are given only for firm matches. Some rows have no size entry. The others give once, few or many, or a class for an expanded clone.

d_call: .
clone_size: .
j_call: TRBJ1-1
v_call: TRBV19
cdr3_length: 11
cdr3_nt: TGTGCCAGTACCATGGGGCTTGAAGCTTTCTTT
cdr3_aa: CASTMGLEAFF

d_call: .
clone_size: once
j_call: TRBJ1-1
v_call: TRBV7-9
cdr3_length: 12
cdr3_nt: TGTGCCAGCAAAGTCACAGGGACTGAAGCTTTCTTT
cdr3_aa: CASKVTGTEAFF

d_call: .
clone_size: once
j_call: TRBJ1-1
v_call: TRBV7-8
cdr3_length: 21
cdr3_nt: TGTGCCAGCAGCTTAGAGATCGTTCAGGGACCATACGGAAGGACAGCCACTGAAGCTTTCTTT
cdr3_aa: CASSLEIVQGPYGRTATEAFF

d_call: TRBD1
clone_size: medium-sized
j_call: TRBJ2-3
v_call: TRBV6-5
cdr3_length: 15
cdr3_nt: TGTGCCAGCAGTTACGGGACAGGGGGCGCAGATACGCAGTATTTT
cdr3_aa: CASSYGTGGADTQYF

d_call: TRBD2
clone_size: once
j_call: TRBJ2-1
v_call: TRBV9
cdr3_length: 15
cdr3_nt: TGTGCCAGCAGCGTAGGTGGCGGGAGCTTGAATGAGCAGTTCTTC
cdr3_aa: CASSVGGGSLNEQFF

d_call: TRBD2
clone_size: .
j_call: TRBJ2-1
v_call: TRBV19
cdr3_length: 16
cdr3_nt: TGTGCCAGTAGAGGGTTCGGGACTAGCGGGAACAATGAGCAGTTCTTC
cdr3_aa: CASRGFGTSGNNEQFF

d_call: TRBD2
clone_size: .
j_call: TRBJ2-5
v_call: TRBV27
cdr3_length: 17
cdr3_nt: TGTGCCAGCAGTTCGAGCGGGGGAAGTTACGAGAGAGCGGCCCAGTACTTC
cdr3_aa: CASSSSGGSYERAAQYF

d_call: TRBD1
clone_size: .
j_call: TRBJ2-7
v_call: TRBV15
cdr3_length: 14
cdr3_nt: TGTGCCACCAGCATCTACAGGGGGGCCTACGAGCAGTACTTC
cdr3_aa: CATSIYRGAYEQYF

d_call: TRBD2
clone_size: .
j_call: TRBJ2-7
v_call: TRBV7-9
cdr3_length: 15
cdr3_nt: TGTGCCAGCAGCTCCCTAGCGGGCCCCTTCTACGAGCAGTACTTC
cdr3_aa: CASSSLAGPFYEQYF

d_call: .
clone_size: few
j_call: TRBJ2-3
v_call: TRBV9
cdr3_length: 15
cdr3_nt: TGTGCCAGCAGCGTAGGAACTAGTGGCACAGATACGCAGTATTTT
cdr3_aa: CASSVGTSGTDTQYF

d_call: TRBD2
clone_size: .
j_call: TRBJ2-1
v_call: TRBV27
cdr3_length: 15
cdr3_nt: TGTGCCAGCAGTCCTTCCAGCGGGAGTGACAATGAGCAGTTCTTC
cdr3_aa: CASSPSSGSDNEQFF

d_call: TRBD1
clone_size: .
j_call: TRBJ2-7
v_call: TRBV28
cdr3_length: 15
cdr3_nt: TGTGCCAGCAGTTCCGGGACAGGGGGCATATACGAGCAGTACTTC
cdr3_aa: CASSSGTGGIYEQYF

d_call: .
clone_size: few
j_call: TRBJ2-3
v_call: TRBV6-4
cdr3_length: 15
cdr3_nt: TGTGCCAGCAGTGAATCCGGCGGTAGCACAGATACGCAGTATTTT
cdr3_aa: CASSESGGSTDTQYF

d_call: .
clone_size: .
j_call: TRBJ2-7
v_call: TRBV15
cdr3_length: 14
cdr3_nt: TGTGCCACCAGCAGCCTAAAGGGGCCCTACGAGCAGTACTTC
cdr3_aa: CATSSLKGPYEQYF

d_call: TRBD1
clone_size: few
j_call: TRBJ1-1
v_call: TRBV11-2
cdr3_length: 16
cdr3_nt: TGTGCCAGCAGCTTCGGGACAGGGGGGAAGAACACTGAAGCTTTCTTT
cdr3_aa: CASSFGTGGKNTEAFF

d_call: TRBD1
clone_size: .
j_call: TRBJ2-5
v_call: TRBV7-6
cdr3_length: 15
cdr3_nt: TGTGCCAGCAGCCCCACCGGGACAGGGGGCGAGACCCAGTACTTC
cdr3_aa: CASSPTGTGGETQYF

d_call: TRBD2
clone_size: .
j_call: TRBJ2-3
v_call: TRBV19
cdr3_length: 17
cdr3_nt: TGTGCCAGTAGTATATCTAGCGGGGGGGCCCTGCCAGATACGCAGTATTTT
cdr3_aa: CASSISSGGALPDTQYF

d_call: .
clone_size: once
j_call: TRBJ2-7
v_call: TRBV19
cdr3_length: 15
cdr3_nt: TGTGCCAGTAGTATTGCCGCCCGGGGAACCTACGAGCAGTACTTC
cdr3_aa: CASSIAARGTYEQYF

d_call: TRBD1
clone_size: .
j_call: TRBJ2-7
v_call: TRBV11-2
cdr3_length: 16
cdr3_nt: TGTGCCAGCAGCCCAAGGGACAGCGAAAACCCCTACGAGCAGTACTTC
cdr3_aa: CASSPRDSENPYEQYF

d_call: .
clone_size: .
j_call: TRBJ2-1
v_call: TRBV6-5
cdr3_length: 13
cdr3_nt: TGTGCCAGCAGTTCGGGGTCCTACAATGAGCAGTTCTTC
cdr3_aa: CASSSGSYNEQFF

d_call: .
clone_size: .
j_call: TRBJ1-3
v_call: TRBV19
cdr3_length: 20
cdr3_nt: TGTGCCAGTAGTGGGCTCGGAGGGGAAGAAAAACAAAGTTCAGGAAACACCATATATTTT
cdr3_aa: CASSGLGGEEKQSSGNTIYF

d_call: .
clone_size: .
j_call: TRBJ2-1
v_call: TRBV6-5
cdr3_length: 12
cdr3_nt: TGTGCCAGCAGTTACTCCAGGGATGAGCAGTTCTTC
cdr3_aa: CASSYSRDEQFF

d_call: TRBD1
clone_size: .
j_call: TRBJ1-5
v_call: TRBV5-6
cdr3_length: 17
cdr3_nt: TGTGCCAGCTCTTCCGGACAGGTCAGCTTATACGGGCAGCCCCAGCATTTT
cdr3_aa: CASSSGQVSLYGQPQHF

d_call: TRBD2
clone_size: .
j_call: TRBJ2-3
v_call: TRBV11-2
cdr3_length: 16
cdr3_nt: TGTGCCAGCACTCCCCGCCGGGGGGGATCCACAGATACGCAGTATTTT
cdr3_aa: CASTPRRGGSTDTQYF

d_call: TRBD1
clone_size: few
j_call: TRBJ1-2
v_call: TRBV7-2
cdr3_length: 16
cdr3_nt: TGTGCCAGCAGCTTGGCAGGGGGCTATCCTAACTATGGCTACACCTTC
cdr3_aa: CASSLAGGYPNYGYTF

d_call: .
clone_size: .
j_call: TRBJ1-6
v_call: TRBV19
cdr3_length: 16
cdr3_nt: TGTGCCAGTAGTATAGGAGTCGGTGCTTATAATTCACCCCTCCACTTT
cdr3_aa: CASSIGVGAYNSPLHF

d_call: TRBD1
clone_size: .
j_call: TRBJ2-2
v_call: TRBV4-1
cdr3_length: 15
cdr3_nt: TGCGCCAGCAGCCAAGGTCAGGGGGACACCGGGGAGCTGTTTTTT
cdr3_aa: CASSQGQGDTGELFF

d_call: TRBD1
clone_size: .
j_call: TRBJ2-7
v_call: TRBV7-2
cdr3_length: 14
cdr3_nt: TGTGCCAGCAGCTTAAGGGGGCCAAACTACGAGCAGTACTTC
cdr3_aa: CASSLRGPNYEQYF

d_call: .
clone_size: few
j_call: TRBJ1-1
v_call: TRBV19
cdr3_length: 12
cdr3_nt: TGTGCCAGTAGTATCCCGGGGACTGAAGCTTTCTTT
cdr3_aa: CASSIPGTEAFF

d_call: TRBD1
clone_size: .
j_call: TRBJ2-7
v_call: TRBV4-2
cdr3_length: 16
cdr3_nt: TGTGCCTGCACCCAAGATTCGTGGGCAGGGGGCTACGAGCAGTACTTC
cdr3_aa: CACTQDSWAGGYEQYF

d_call: TRBD2
clone_size: .
j_call: TRBJ2-1
v_call: TRBV29-1
cdr3_length: 14
cdr3_nt: TGCAGCGTTGATGGCGGGAGTCTTAACAATGAGCAGTTCTTC
cdr3_aa: CSVDGGSLNNEQFF

d_call: .
clone_size: .
j_call: TRBJ1-3
v_call: TRBV5-5
cdr3_length: 16
cdr3_nt: TGCGCCAGCAGCCTACGGATGGGAGTTTCTGGAAACACCATATATTTT
cdr3_aa: CASSLRMGVSGNTIYF

d_call: .
clone_size: .
j_call: TRBJ2-1
v_call: TRBV7-2
cdr3_length: 13
cdr3_nt: TGTGCCTCCGAACATGGGCTCTACAATGAGCAGTTCTTC
cdr3_aa: CASEHGLYNEQFF

d_call: .
clone_size: .
j_call: TRBJ2-3
v_call: TRBV27
cdr3_length: 13
cdr3_nt: TGTGCCAGCAGTTTATCACACACAGATACGCAGTATTTT
cdr3_aa: CASSLSHTDTQYF

d_call: .
clone_size: .
j_call: TRBJ2-1
v_call: TRBV7-2
cdr3_length: 15
cdr3_nt: TGTGCCAGCAGCTTAGTTACAGGACCCTACAATGAGCAGTTCTTC
cdr3_aa: CASSLVTGPYNEQFF

d_call: TRBD1
clone_size: .
j_call: TRBJ2-5
v_call: TRBV11-2
cdr3_length: 17
cdr3_nt: TGTGCCAGCAGCTTAGATCAATTAACAGGGGGTTTAGAGACCCAGTACTTC
cdr3_aa: CASSLDQLTGGLETQYF

d_call: TRBD2
clone_size: .
j_call: TRBJ2-3
v_call: TRBV27
cdr3_length: 16
cdr3_nt: TGTGCCAGCAGTTTACTAGCGGGAGGGCCAACAGATACGCAGTATTTT
cdr3_aa: CASSLLAGGPTDTQYF

d_call: .
clone_size: .
j_call: TRBJ2-1
v_call: TRBV9
cdr3_length: 15
cdr3_nt: TGTGCCAGCGACGTCTCCGGCGGATCCTACAATGAGCAGTTCTTC
cdr3_aa: CASDVSGGSYNEQFF

d_call: TRBD2
clone_size: .
j_call: TRBJ2-1
v_call: TRBV7-9
cdr3_length: 16
cdr3_nt: TGTGCCAGCAGCCCTACTAGCGGGAGGGCCTGGAATGAGCAGTTCTTC
cdr3_aa: CASSPTSGRAWNEQFF

d_call: .
clone_size: .
j_call: TRBJ1-5
v_call: TRBV27
cdr3_length: 12
cdr3_nt: TGTGCCAGCAGTTTTCAGAATCAGCCCCAGCATTTT
cdr3_aa: CASSFQNQPQHF

d_call: .
clone_size: few
j_call: TRBJ1-3
v_call: TRBV10-3
cdr3_length: 13
cdr3_nt: TGTGCCACCGGACAAAGCTCTGGAAACACCATATATTTT
cdr3_aa: CATGQSSGNTIYF

d_call: TRBD1
clone_size: .
j_call: TRBJ2-7
v_call: TRBV4-2
cdr3_length: 14
cdr3_nt: TGTGCCAGCAGCTGGGGGACAGGGTTCTACGAGCAGTACTTC
cdr3_aa: CASSWGTGFYEQYF

d_call: TRBD2
clone_size: .
j_call: TRBJ2-7
v_call: TRBV6-1
cdr3_length: 13
cdr3_nt: TGTGCCATCACCGGGACTAGCCTAAACGAGCAGTACTTC
cdr3_aa: CAITGTSLNEQYF